Included here is one T cell receptor beta chain sequence, with context. These data originate in a study of PD-1 blockade in classical Hodgkin lymphoma. The CDR3 has 15 residues. Trimming stripped 2 bases from V and 1 base from J, with 14 bases between. The germline gives CDR1 GTSNPN, CDR2 SVGIG (reference sequence). Relapses following autologous stem cell transplantation were seen in all patients, with brentuximab vedotin exposure varying. TCRdb's table, derived via immunoSEQ multiplex PCR, lists solely in-frame clones and lacks some. This table has approximately 79,000 clones, around 90% appearing once.

The receptor was isolated from a human donor with classical Hodgkin lymphoma. The source was peripheral blood mononuclear cells (PBMCs), collected before the second cycle of nivolumab. The rearrangement links TRBV30 to TRBJ2-5, with D perhaps being TRBD1 or TRBD2 (6 bases each). The DNA of the CDR3 is TGTGCCTGGAGTCCTATCAGGGGAGGCCAAGAGACCCAGTACTTC. Translating it yields CAWSPIRGGQETQYF.